The next 10 T cell receptor beta chains were all read from a single sample in a study of blood T cell repertoires in COVID-19. Generated by immunoSEQ multiplex PCR, the TCRdb table keeps only in-frame clones and is missing some. The sample shows about 160,000 clones, approximately 88% of them seen only once. The material sequenced was peripheral blood. The source of these receptors is a woman older than 75 with active or convalescent COVID-19.

V usage is TRBV24-1 and J usage is TRBJ2-3; TRBD2 agrees at 8 bases. With V trimmed by 3 bases and J by 4 bases, 14 bases remained unmatched. The CDR3 has 18 residues. Looked up from germline, CDR1 is KGHDR and CDR2 is SFDVKD. The CDR3 region has the DNA TGTGCCACCAGTGATCCCCGGGGGGGAGTTCGGGGCGCAGATACGCAGTATTTT. Translated, it gives CATSDPRGGVRGADTQYF.

The chain couples TRBV27 to TRBJ1-2; D may be TRBD1 (6 bases). The CDR3 is made up of 13 amino acids. Trimming pared 5 bases from V and 1 base from J, leaving 8 bases between. The germline gives CDR1 MNHEY, CDR2 SMNVEV (reference sequence). In DNA, the CDR3 is TGTGCCAGCAGTCTACAGGGTAACTATGGCTACACCTTC. This gives the protein CASSLQGNYGYTF.

V gene TRBV11-2 combines with J gene TRBJ1-1, with 7 bases identical to TRBD1. V lost 5 bases, J lost 1 base, and 7 bases stayed unmatched. Germline V CDR1 and CDR2: SGHAT, FQNNGV. The length of the CDR3 is 15 residues. In DNA, the CDR3 is TGTGCCAGCAGCGTAAGACAGGGAGGGAACACTGAAGCTTTCTTT. This gives the protein CASSVRQGGNTEAFF.

V gene TRBV4-1 combines with J gene TRBJ1-1; TRBD1 matches 7 bases. Germline V gene data show CDR1 as MGHRA and CDR2 as YSYEKL. The V and J ends lost 0 bases and 5 bases, in that order; junction bases with no gene match: 3. The CDR3 runs to 14 residues. CDR3 region: CASSQDRGDTEAFF. The CDR3 nucleotides read TGCGCCAGCAGCCAAGACAGGGGGGATACTGAAGCTTTCTTT.

V gene TRBV2 combines with J gene TRBJ1-3; 8 nucleotides match TRBD1. The germline gives CDR1 SNHLY, CDR2 FYNNEI. The CDR3 is 13 amino acids. Unmatched junction bases numbered 6, after V lost 6 bases and J lost 8 bases. Here the CDR3 DNA reads TGTGCCAGCAGGAGGACAGGGAGGGACACCATATATTTT. As protein: CASRRTGRDTIYF.

The table lists this clone with a count of one. The chain carries TRBV19 and TRBJ2-7; D is possibly TRBD1 (6 bases). This CDR3 comprises 16 residues. Germline CDR1 and CDR2: LNHDA and SQIVND (reference sequence). Trimming stripped 7 bases from V and 2 bases from J, with 21 bases between. The CDR3 region has the DNA TGTGCCAGTACCCCTTCGGCGTCAGGGGCACCCTACGAGCAGTACTTC. Encoded protein: CASTPSASGAPYEQYF.

CDR3 amino acids: CASSLAGVETQYF. In nucleotides, the CDR3 is TGTGCCAGCAGCTTAGCGGGGGTGGAGACCCAGTACTTC. V usage is TRBV11-2 and J usage is TRBJ2-5; D is perhaps TRBD2 (6 bases). V lost 1 base, J lost 5 bases, and 8 bases lay in between. The CDR3 runs to 13 residues. CDR1 SGHAT and CDR2 FQNNGV come from the germline V gene.

The V and J genes are TRBV7-2 and TRBJ2-3; 9 bases map to TRBD2. This CDR3 region has 17 residues. Trimming took 1 base from V and 5 from J; bases not matched to a gene: 10. Germline CDR1 SGHTA, CDR2 FQGNSA. The CDR3 region has the DNA TGTGCCAGCAGCTTAGGAGTTCGGGCGGGGGGGCAAGATACGCAGTATTTT. Translation gives CASSLGVRAGGQDTQYF.

V is TRBV7-9 and J is TRBJ1-4; no clear D. Germline CDR1 reads SEHNR; CDR2 reads FQNEAQ (reference sequence). CDR3 length equals 13 residues. The V and J ends lost 1 base and 7 bases respectively, with 7 bases between them. CDR3 loop: CASSLGEPEKLFF. The CDR3 DNA follows: TGTGCCAGCAGCTTAGGAGAGCCTGAAAAACTGTTTTTT.

V gene TRBV5-8 combines with J gene TRBJ1-5; tentative D call: TRBD1 (5 bases). V lost 0 bases and J lost 5, with 12 bases in between. The germline gives CDR1 SGHTS, CDR2 YDEGEE. The CDR3 runs to 15 residues. CDR3 in DNA: TGTGCCAGCAGCTTGGCCGGGGGGAAATATCAGCCCCAGCATTTT. Its translation: CASSLAGGKYQPQHF.